One sample yielded the 29 T cell receptor beta chains listed below, sequenced in a study of PD-1 blockade in mismatch repair-deficient tumors (dated by TCRdb to between 2016 and 2019). The library was prepared using the immunoSEQ multiplex PCR assay. The table comes from immuneACCESS by way of TCRdb, which keeps in-frame sequences with V and J called. Part of the clones is missing from these tables; in studies checked, under half for an unresolved V gene and the rest for unknown reasons. In all, the sample holds about 68,000 clones, and 60% to 80% of those were seen once. The ten largest clones add up to 4.5% to 7% of the sample. The specimen comprised peripheral blood, sampled 2 weeks after starting pembrolizumab. Receptors were obtained from an adult with mismatch repair-deficient cancer.

The chain combines TRBV5-1 with TRBJ2-7; TRBD2 might be the D (5 bases). Germline lookup yields CDR1 SGHRS and CDR2 YFSETQ. CDR3 length: 16 amino acids. The germline V and J ends were trimmed by 4 bases and 0 bases, with 17 bases remaining between them. Here the CDR3 DNA reads TGCGCCAGCAGCAAGGTTGGACTCCTCGGCTCCTACGAGCAGTACTTC. This encodes CASSKVGLLGSYEQYF.

This clone has just a few counts. The chain recombines TRBV6-5 with TRBJ2-7, with a possible D match to TRBD1 (5 bases). The CDR3 spans 14 residues. V was shortened by 2 bases and J by 5 bases, with 13 bases between the two germline ends. Germline CDR1 and CDR2: MNHEY and SVGAGI. The CDR3 region has the DNA TGTGCCAGCAGTTACCTGGGGCCAATCGACGAGCAGTACTTC. Its translation: CASSYLGPIDEQYF.

As for this clone: The junction does not match germline at one end; this may be a read error. This chain uses TRBV9 with TRBJ2-5; tentatively, D is TRBD1 or TRBD2 (5 bases each). Germline CDR1 reads SGDLS; CDR2 reads YYNGEE. This CDR3 spans 15 amino acids. CDR3 in amino acids: CASSFQDSLGEIQYF. The CDR3 DNA is TGTGCCAGCAGCTTCCAGGACTCCTTGGGGGAGATCCAGTACTTC.

This clone was detected ten times or more. CDR3 sequence reads: CASSFPIGREIKGDTGELFF. In DNA form, the CDR3 reads TGTGCCAGCAGCTTCCCGATCGGGCGGGAGATAAAAGGGGACACCGGGGAGCTGTTTTTT. The rearrangement uses TRBV7-6 and TRBJ2-2; TRBD2 agrees at 7 bases. This CDR3 contains 20 residues. V lost 3 bases to trimming and J lost 3 bases; unmatched junction nucleotides: 19. Germline lookup yields CDR1 SGHVS and CDR2 FNYEAQ.

This rearrangement joins TRBV7-3 to TRBJ2-5; possibly TRBD1 or TRBD2 for D (5 bases each). V lost 5 bases and J lost 0, with 7 bases in between. CDR3 length equals 13 residues. The germline V gene encodes CDR1 SGHTA and CDR2 FQGTGA. CDR3 loop: CASSQGHQETQYF. The CDR3 DNA reads as TGTGCCAGCAGCCAGGGACACCAAGAGACCCAGTACTTC.

This clone has at least ten counts. The J gene is TRBJ2-1, the V gene TRBV29-1; 8 bases agree with TRBD2. The CDR3 runs to 11 residues. CDR1 is SQVTM, CDR2 ANQGSEA, per germline. V was clipped by 7 bases and J by 7 bases; unmatched bases: 3. In DNA form, the CDR3 reads TGCAGCGGGATAGCGGGAAATGAGCAGTTCTTC. Amino acids: CSGIAGNEQFF.

This chain connects TRBV5-1 to TRBJ1-3; TRBD1 is a possible D gene (5 bases). Between the trimmed V and J ends, which lost 3 bases and 0 bases, there was a span of 10 bases. This CDR3 spans 15 amino acids. CDR1 and CDR2 (germline): SGHRS, YFSETQ. The CDR3 protein is CASSSAGGSGNTIYF. CDR3 sequence (DNA): TGCGCCAGCAGCTCGGCCGGGGGCTCTGGAAACACCATATATTTT.

The rearrangement joins TRBV28 to TRBJ2-1; unclear D gene. The V end lost 5 bases, the J end lost 7 bases, and 9 bases lay between the germline ends. Germline V gene lookup returns CDR1 MDHEN and CDR2 SYDVKM. The CDR3 covers 12 residues. As DNA, the CDR3 is TGTGCCAGCAGTGCCTTGTGGAATGAGCAGTTCTTC. Residues: CASSALWNEQFF.

The chain recombines TRBV11-2 with TRBJ2-2, with D possibly being TRBD1 (5 bases). Between the trimmed V and J ends, which lost 4 bases and 6 bases, there was a span of 9 bases. Germline values: CDR1 SGHAT, CDR2 FQNNGV. This CDR3 contains 13 residues. As DNA, the CDR3 is TGTGCCAGCAGCTGGACACTCCCCGGGGAGCTGTTTTTT. This translates into CASSWTLPGELFF.

About this clone: The same CDR3 is also encoded by other DNA sequences in this sample. The V gene is TRBV4-3, the J gene TRBJ2-1; D is ambiguous. Trimming pared 2 bases from V and 4 bases from J, leaving 6 bases between. Germline V lookup: CDR1 LGHNA, CDR2 YSLEER. CDR3 length: 13 residues. The CDR3 region is CASSQNLYNEQFF. In DNA, the CDR3 is TGCGCCAGCAGCCAAAACTTATACAATGAGCAGTTCTTC.

The CDR3 loop is CASSRQAQNTEAFF. CDR3 nucleotide sequence: TGTGCCAGCAGTCGACAGGCGCAGAACACTGAAGCTTTCTTT. The V gene is TRBV6-5, the J gene TRBJ1-1; D possibly corresponds to TRBD1 (6 bases). The CDR3 sequence is 14 residues long. CDR1 MNHEY and CDR2 SVGAGI come from the germline V gene. V was pared by 5 bases and J by 1 base, with 11 bases between.

The chain uses TRBV5-6 and TRBJ1-5; 10 nucleotides agree with TRBD1. Per germline, CDR1 SGHDT and CDR2 YYEEEE. The CDR3 is made up of 14 amino acids. Trimming removed 4 bases from V and 4 bases from J; junction bases left unmatched: 2. For the CDR3, the DNA is TGTGCCAGCAGCGGGACAGGGGAAAATCAGCCCCAGCATTTT. Its translation: CASSGTGENQPQHF.

V gene TRBV4-1 combines with J gene TRBJ1-1; possibly TRBD1 for D (5 bases). The CDR3 sequence is 17 residues long. Germline CDR1 and CDR2: MGHRA and YSYEKL. Trimming cost V 0 bases and J 10 bases, with 24 bases left between them. CDR3 protein: CASSQEISPEGEAGAFF. In nucleotides, the CDR3 is TGCGCCAGCAGCCAAGAAATTAGCCCGGAAGGGGAAGCAGGAGCTTTCTTT.

The V call is TRBV5-5, the J call TRBJ1-2; 7 nucleotides align to TRBD1. The germline CDR1 and CDR2 sequences are SGHKS and YYEKEE (reference sequence). V shed 4 bases and J 4 bases; nucleotides not matched to a gene: 7. This CDR3 contains 14 residues. CDR3 coding DNA: TGTGCCAGCAGCCCGACAGGGTGGACCTATGGCTACACCTTC. This gives the protein CASSPTGWTYGYTF.

The chain has TRBV7-9 and TRBJ2-7; TRBD1 or TRBD2 may be the D gene (5 bases each). The V end was cut by 4 bases, the J end by 1 base, with 17 bases between. The CDR3 is 16 amino acids. CDR1 SEHNR and CDR2 FQNEAQ come from the germline V gene (reference sequence). The CDR3 protein is CASSWDYGGLSYEQYF. The DNA of the CDR3 is TGTGCCAGCAGCTGGGATTATGGGGGATTGTCCTACGAGCAGTACTTC.

The rearrangement joins TRBV19 to TRBJ2-1; 12 nucleotides match TRBD2. The CDR3 covers 21 residues. The ends lost 6 bases at V and 1 base at J; junction bases unmatched: 19. CDR1 and CDR2 (germline): LNHDA, SQIVND (reference sequence). The CDR3 sequence: CASSRQGVGLAGKRSYNEQFF. As DNA, the CDR3 is TGTGCCAGTAGCAGACAGGGGGTCGGACTAGCGGGGAAGCGGTCCTACAATGAGCAGTTCTTC.

V usage is TRBV29-1 and J usage is TRBJ1-2, with 12 nucleotides matching TRBD1. The junction had 12 bases not matched to a gene; V was cut back by 4 bases and J by 6 bases. The CDR3 has 16 amino acids. The V gene's germline CDR1 is SQVTM and CDR2 ANQGSEA. DNA for the CDR3: TGCAGCGTTGTGGGACAGGGGGCCTTGAATAGACATGGCTACACCTTC. It codes for CSVVGQGALNRHGYTF.

The rearrangement joins TRBV13 to TRBJ1-1; the match to TRBD1 covers 7 bases. V gave up 2 bases and J gave up 1 base; unmatched junction bases: 4. The germline gives CDR1 PRHDT, CDR2 FYEKMQ (reference sequence). The CDR3 is made up of 15 amino acids. The CDR3 reads CASSLIDRANTEAFF. CDR3 nucleotides: TGTGCCAGCAGCTTAATTGACAGGGCGAACACTGAAGCTTTCTTT.

V and J are TRBV30 and TRBJ1-5; D ambiguous. The CDR3 spans 13 residues. Between the trimmed V and J ends, which lost 1 base and 5 bases, there was a span of 9 bases. Germline V gives CDR1 GTSNPN, CDR2 SVGIG (reference sequence). In DNA form, the CDR3 reads TGTGCCTGGAGTGAAACAGATGATCAGCCCCAGCATTTT. This codes for CAWSETDDQPQHF.

This chain connects TRBV19 to TRBJ1-1; weak D call: TRBD1 (6 bases). The CDR3 is made up of 12 amino acids. CDR1 and CDR2 from the germline V gene are LNHDA and SQIVND (reference sequence). The ends were cut back, 4 bases at V and 6 bases at J, with 9 bases in the middle. The chain's CDR3 is CASSSRGPEAFF. The CDR3 DNA follows: TGTGCCAGTAGTAGCCGGGGGCCTGAAGCTTTCTTT.

The chain joins TRBV18 to TRBJ1-1, with D unclear. Trimming took off 5 bases at V and 3 bases at J, with 13 bases between the two ends. The germline CDR1 and CDR2 sequences are KGHSH and LQKENI. The CDR3 runs 14 residues. In DNA form, the CDR3 reads TGTGCCAGCTCAAATTACGGGCCGCACACTGAAGCTTTCTTT. Encoded protein: CASSNYGPHTEAFF. The whole variable domain, remainder taken from reference TRBV18 and TRBJ1-1, is NAGVMQNPRHLVRRRGQEARLRCSPMKGHSHVYWYRQLPEEGLKFMVYLQKENIIDESGMPKERFSAEFPKEGPSILRIQQVVRGDSAAYFCASSNYGPHTEAFFGQGTRLTVV.

The chain is built from TRBV29-1 and TRBJ2-3, with 9 bases identical to TRBD1. There are 11 residues in the CDR3. CDR1 is SQVTM and CDR2 is ANQGSEA in the germline V gene. The V gene end was trimmed by 8 bases and the J gene end by 6 bases; junction bases not matched to a gene: 3. The CDR3 DNA reads as TGCAGCCTACAGGGGGCGGATACGCAGTATTTT. Its translation is CSLQGADTQYF.

The rearrangement uses TRBV7-3 and TRBJ2-5; D uncertain. Trimming left V 5 bases short and J 7 bases short, with 14 bases between. This CDR3 region has 13 residues. In germline, CDR1 is SGHTA, CDR2 FQGTGA. CDR3 in DNA: TGTGCCAGCAGCCTCCCCCCCCACGGGACCCAGTACTTC. Translated, it gives CASSLPPHGTQYF. The complete variable domain, with remaining parts taken from reference TRBV7-3 and TRBJ2-5, reads GAGVSQTPSNKVTEKGKYVELRCDPISGHTALYWYRQSLGQGPEFLIYFQGTGAADDSGLPNDRFFAVRPEGSVSTLKIQRTERGDSAVYLCASSLPPHGTQYFGPGTRLLVL.

The chain has TRBV9 and TRBJ2-1; a weak D match, TRBD2 (6 bases). Germline V CDR1 and CDR2: SGDLS, YYNGEE. The ends were cut back, 4 bases at V and 9 bases at J, with 20 bases in the middle. The CDR3 length is 15 residues. The CDR3 sequence is CASSPAEEGIFEQFF. CDR3 bases: TGTGCCAGCAGCCCAGCGGAGGAGGGCATATTTGAGCAGTTCTTC.

The chain couples TRBV9 to TRBJ2-3; D might be TRBD2 (5 bases). V shed 3 bases and J shed 3 bases, with 29 bases lying between them. The CDR3 has 20 amino acids. CDR1 is SGDLS, CDR2 YYNGEE, per germline. DNA for the CDR3: TGTGCCAGCAGCGCTCCGTTTGGGAATGACGCTGAGGGTACTACAGATACGCAGTATTTT. Its translation: CASSAPFGNDAEGTTDTQYF.

This chain uses TRBV5-1 with TRBJ2-1, with unresolved D. Germline CDR1 is SGHRS and CDR2 is YFSETQ. V dropped 2 bases and J dropped 5 bases, with 8 bases sitting between them. There are 13 residues in the CDR3. The CDR3 region has the DNA TGCGCCAGCAGCTTATTGGGGAACAATGAGCAGTTCTTC. The encoded protein is CASSLLGNNEQFF.

The chain joins TRBV7-6 to TRBJ2-7, with TRBD2 identical over 7 bases. The CDR3 totals 16 residues. V shed 4 bases, J shed 1 base, and the junction held 10 bases outside the gene matches. From germline, CDR1 is SGHVS and CDR2 FNYEAQ. DNA of the CDR3: TGTGCCAGCAGCTCTACGGGAGGAAGGGCGTCCTACGAGCAGTACTTC. It codes for CASSSTGGRASYEQYF.

This clone was seen a handful of times. V is TRBV2 and J is TRBJ2-7, with TRBD2 as a possible D gene (5 bases). The ends were cut back, 6 bases at V and 0 bases at J, with 12 bases in the middle. The germline V gene has CDR1 SNHLY and CDR2 FYNNEI. There are 14 residues in the CDR3. In DNA, the CDR3 is TGTGCCAGCAGGATGGAGGTCAACTCCTACGAGCAGTACTTC. This gives the protein CASRMEVNSYEQYF.

V gene TRBV29-1 combines with J gene TRBJ2-3, with D uncertain. This CDR3 has 14 residues. Trimming left V 1 base short and J 3 bases short, with 11 bases between. Germline lookup yields CDR1 SQVTM and CDR2 ANQGSEA. CDR3 DNA sequence: TGCAGCGTTGAAGCCGGCCAGTTGACAGATACGCAGTATTTT. The encoded protein is CSVEAGQLTDTQYF.